The source of this T cell receptor beta chain is a study of beta chain features in type 1 diabetes. Germline V gene sequence: CDR1 LGHNA, CDR2 YSLEER. V dropped 0 bases and J dropped 4 bases, with 10 bases sitting between them. The CDR3 covers 15 residues. The entirety of the isolated RNA underwent reverse transcription, so expressed TCRB transcripts were sequenced. TCRdb's table, derived via immunoSEQ multiplex PCR, lists solely in-frame clones and lacks some. The data contain just over 600,000 clones, less than 20% of them seen just once; the ten biggest clones take up 0.093%. The source of this sequence is a young man in good health. The chain links TRBV4-3 to TRBJ1-5; D not resolved. Sequenced material: naive CD4+ T cells from blood. CDR3 in amino acids: CASSQERAFNQPQHF. Written as DNA, the CDR3 is TGCGCCAGCAGCCAAGAAAGGGCTTTTAATCAGCCCCAGCATTTT.